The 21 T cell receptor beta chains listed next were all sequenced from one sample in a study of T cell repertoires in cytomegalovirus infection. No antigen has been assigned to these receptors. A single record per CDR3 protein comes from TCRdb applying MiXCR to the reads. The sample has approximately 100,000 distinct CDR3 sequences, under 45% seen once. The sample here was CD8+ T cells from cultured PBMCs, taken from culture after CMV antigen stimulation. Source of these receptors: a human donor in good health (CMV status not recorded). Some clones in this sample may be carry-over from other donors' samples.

The CDR3 region has the DNA TGTGCCAGCAGCTTACCTGCGGTTCTCATGAATCCCGGACAGGCCTACGAGCAGTACTTC. It yields the protein CASSLPAVLMNPGQAYEQYF. The rearrangement joins TRBV7-6 to TRBJ2-7, with 7 bases aligning to TRBD1. Trimming took 2 bases from V and 2 from J; bases not matched to a gene: 21. Germline V CDR1 and CDR2: SGHVS, FNYEAQ. This CDR3 comprises 20 residues.

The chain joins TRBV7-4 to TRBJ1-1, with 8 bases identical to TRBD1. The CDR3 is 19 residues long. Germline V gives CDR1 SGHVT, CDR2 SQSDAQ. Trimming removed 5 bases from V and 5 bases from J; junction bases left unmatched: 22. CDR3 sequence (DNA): TGTGCCAGCAGCCAACCAACGGCGTCGGCAGGGGGCAGTTTAACTGAAGCTTTCTTT. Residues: CASSQPTASAGGSLTEAFF. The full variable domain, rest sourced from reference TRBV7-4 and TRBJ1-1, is GAGVSQSPRYKVAKRGRDVALRCDSISGHVTLYWYRQTLGQGSEVLTYSQSDAQRDKSGRPSGRFSAERPERSVSTLKIQRTEQGDSAVYLCASSQPTASAGGSLTEAFFGQGTRLTVV.

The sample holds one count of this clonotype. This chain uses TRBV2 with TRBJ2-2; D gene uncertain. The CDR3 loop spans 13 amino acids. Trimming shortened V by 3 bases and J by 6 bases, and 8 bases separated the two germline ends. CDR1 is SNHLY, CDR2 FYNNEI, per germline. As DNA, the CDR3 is TGTGCCAGCAGTGAGAACTTAGCCGGGGAGCTGTTTTTT. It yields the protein CASSENLAGELFF.

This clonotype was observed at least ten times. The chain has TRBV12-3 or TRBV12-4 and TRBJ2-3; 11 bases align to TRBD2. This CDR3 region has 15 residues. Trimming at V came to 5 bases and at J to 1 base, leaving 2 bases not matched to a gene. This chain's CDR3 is CASSQLAGGTDTQYF. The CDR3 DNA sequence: TGTGCCAGCAGTCAACTAGCGGGGGGCACAGATACGCAGTATTTT.

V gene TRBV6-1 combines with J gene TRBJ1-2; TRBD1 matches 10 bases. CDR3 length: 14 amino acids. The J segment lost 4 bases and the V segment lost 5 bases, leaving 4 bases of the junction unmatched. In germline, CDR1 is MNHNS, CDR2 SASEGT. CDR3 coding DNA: TGTGCCAGCAGTTGGGACAGGGGCATCTATGGCTACACCTTC. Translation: CASSWDRGIYGYTF.

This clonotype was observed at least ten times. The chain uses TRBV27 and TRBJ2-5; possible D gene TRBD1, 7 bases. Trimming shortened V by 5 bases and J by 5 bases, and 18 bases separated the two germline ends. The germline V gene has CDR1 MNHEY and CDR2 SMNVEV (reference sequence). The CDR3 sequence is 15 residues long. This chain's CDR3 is CASSPRQGGLETQYF. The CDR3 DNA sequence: TGTGCCAGCAGTCCGCGACAGGGAGGTTTGGAGACCCAGTACTTC.

The CDR3 protein is CSARDMGARGQPQHF. CDR3 bases: TGCAGTGCTAGAGATATGGGGGCAAGGGGTCAGCCCCAGCATTTT. This chain links TRBV20-1 with TRBJ1-5; tentative D call: TRBD1 (6 bases). Germline CDR1 is DFQATT and CDR2 is SNEGSKA (reference sequence). CDR3 length equals 15 residues. V was trimmed by 0 bases and J by 6 bases, leaving 15 bases between them.

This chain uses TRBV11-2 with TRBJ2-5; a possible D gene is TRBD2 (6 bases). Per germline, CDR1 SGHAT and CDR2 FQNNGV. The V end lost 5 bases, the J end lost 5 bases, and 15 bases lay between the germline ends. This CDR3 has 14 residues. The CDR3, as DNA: TGTGCCAGCAGCGAAGCGGGTAGGGACGAGACCCAGTACTTC. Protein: CASSEAGRDETQYF.

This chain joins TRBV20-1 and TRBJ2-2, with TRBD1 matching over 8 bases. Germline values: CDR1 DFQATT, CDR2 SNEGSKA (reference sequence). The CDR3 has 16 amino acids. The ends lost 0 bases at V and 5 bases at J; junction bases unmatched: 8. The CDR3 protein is CSARDYTGGLTGELFF. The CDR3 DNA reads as TGCAGTGCTAGAGATTACACAGGGGGATTAACCGGGGAGCTGTTTTTT.

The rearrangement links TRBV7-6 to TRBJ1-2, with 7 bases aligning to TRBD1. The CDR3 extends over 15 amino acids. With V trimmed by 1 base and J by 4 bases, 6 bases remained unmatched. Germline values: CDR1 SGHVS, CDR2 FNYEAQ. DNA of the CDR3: TGTGCCAGCAGCTTAGAATTGACAGGGACCTATGGCTACACCTTC. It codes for CASSLELTGTYGYTF. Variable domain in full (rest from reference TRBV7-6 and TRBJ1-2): GAGVSQSPRYKVTKRGQDVALRCDPISGHVSLYWYRQALGQGPEFLTYFNYEAQQDKSGLPNDRFSAERPEGSISTLTIQRTEQRDSAMYRCASSLELTGTYGYTFGSGTRLTVV.

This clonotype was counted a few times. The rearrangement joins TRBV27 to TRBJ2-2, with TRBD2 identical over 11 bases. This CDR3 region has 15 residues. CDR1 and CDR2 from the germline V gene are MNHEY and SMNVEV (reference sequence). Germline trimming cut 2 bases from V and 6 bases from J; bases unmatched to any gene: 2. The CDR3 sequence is CASSLELAGAGELFF. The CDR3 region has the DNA TGTGCCAGCAGTTTAGAACTAGCGGGGGCCGGGGAGCTGTTTTTT.

The CDR3 is CASRSPGLETEQYF. The CDR3, as DNA: TGTGCCAGCAGGTCACCGGGACTAGAAACCGAGCAGTACTTC. The chain couples TRBV7-6 to TRBJ2-7; 8 nucleotides match TRBD2. The V and J ends lost 6 bases and 6 bases, in that order; junction bases with no gene match: 10. CDR1 SGHVS and CDR2 FNYEAQ come from the germline V gene. CDR3 length equals 14 residues.

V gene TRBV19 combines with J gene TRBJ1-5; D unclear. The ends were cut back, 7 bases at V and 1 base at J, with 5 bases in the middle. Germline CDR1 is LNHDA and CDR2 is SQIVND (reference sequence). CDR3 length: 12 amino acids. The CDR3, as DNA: TGTGCCAGTAAAAAGAGCAATCAGCCCCAGCATTTT. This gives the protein CASKKSNQPQHF. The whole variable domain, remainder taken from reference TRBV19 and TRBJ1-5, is DGGITQSPKYLFRKEGQNVTLSCEQNLNHDAMYWYRQDPGQGLRLIYYSQIVNDFQKGDIAEGYSVSREKKESFPLTVTSAQKNPTAFYLCASKKSNQPQHFGDGTRLSIL.

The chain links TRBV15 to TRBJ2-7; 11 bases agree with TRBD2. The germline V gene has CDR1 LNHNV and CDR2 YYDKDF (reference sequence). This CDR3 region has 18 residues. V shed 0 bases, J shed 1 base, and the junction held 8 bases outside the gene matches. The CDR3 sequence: CATSREGVAGGPSYEQYF. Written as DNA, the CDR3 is TGTGCCACCAGCAGAGAAGGGGTAGCGGGGGGGCCGTCCTACGAGCAGTACTTC.

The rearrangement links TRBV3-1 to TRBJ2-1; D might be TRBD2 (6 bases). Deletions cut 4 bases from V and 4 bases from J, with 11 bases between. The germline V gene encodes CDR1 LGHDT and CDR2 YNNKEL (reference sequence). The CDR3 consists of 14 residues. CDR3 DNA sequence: TGTGCCAGCAGCCTGCGGGGCCCGTACAATGAGCAGTTCTTC. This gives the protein CASSLRGPYNEQFF.

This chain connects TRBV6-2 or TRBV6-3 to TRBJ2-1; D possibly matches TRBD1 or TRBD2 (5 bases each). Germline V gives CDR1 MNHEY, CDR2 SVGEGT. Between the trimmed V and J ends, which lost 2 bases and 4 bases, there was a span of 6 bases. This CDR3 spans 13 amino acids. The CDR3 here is CASSYEGYNEQFF. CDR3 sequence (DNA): TGTGCCAGCAGTTACGAGGGGTACAATGAGCAGTTCTTC.

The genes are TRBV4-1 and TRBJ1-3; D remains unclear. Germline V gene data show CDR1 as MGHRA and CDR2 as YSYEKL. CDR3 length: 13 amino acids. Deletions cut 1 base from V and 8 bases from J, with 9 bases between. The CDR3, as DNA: TGCGCCAGCAGCCAAGTGCGGGCGGACACCATATATTTT. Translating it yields CASSQVRADTIYF.

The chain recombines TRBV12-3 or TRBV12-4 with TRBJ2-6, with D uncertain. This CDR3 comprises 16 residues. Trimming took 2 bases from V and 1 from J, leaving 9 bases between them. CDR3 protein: CASSLLRTSGANVLTF. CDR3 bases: TGTGCCAGCAGTTTATTGCGAACTTCTGGGGCCAACGTCCTGACTTTC.

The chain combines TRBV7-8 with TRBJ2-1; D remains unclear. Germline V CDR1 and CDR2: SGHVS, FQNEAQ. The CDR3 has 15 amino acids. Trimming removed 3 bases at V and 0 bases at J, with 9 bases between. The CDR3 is CASSLNPSSYNEQFF. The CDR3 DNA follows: TGTGCCAGCAGCTTGAACCCTAGCTCCTACAATGAGCAGTTCTTC.

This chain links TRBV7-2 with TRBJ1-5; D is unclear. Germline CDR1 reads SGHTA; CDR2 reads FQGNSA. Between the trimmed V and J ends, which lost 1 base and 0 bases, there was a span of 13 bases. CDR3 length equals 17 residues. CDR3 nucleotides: TGTGCCAGCAGCTTAGGGACGACCCTTTATAGCAATCAGCCCCAGCATTTT. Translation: CASSLGTTLYSNQPQHF.

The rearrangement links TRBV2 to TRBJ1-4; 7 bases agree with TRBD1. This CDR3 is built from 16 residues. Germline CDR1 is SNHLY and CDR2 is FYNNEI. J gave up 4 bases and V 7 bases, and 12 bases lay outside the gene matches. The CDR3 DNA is TGTGCCAGCAAAAAGGGAGGGGGCCGAGATAATGAAAAACTGTTTTTT. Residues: CASKKGGGRDNEKLFF.